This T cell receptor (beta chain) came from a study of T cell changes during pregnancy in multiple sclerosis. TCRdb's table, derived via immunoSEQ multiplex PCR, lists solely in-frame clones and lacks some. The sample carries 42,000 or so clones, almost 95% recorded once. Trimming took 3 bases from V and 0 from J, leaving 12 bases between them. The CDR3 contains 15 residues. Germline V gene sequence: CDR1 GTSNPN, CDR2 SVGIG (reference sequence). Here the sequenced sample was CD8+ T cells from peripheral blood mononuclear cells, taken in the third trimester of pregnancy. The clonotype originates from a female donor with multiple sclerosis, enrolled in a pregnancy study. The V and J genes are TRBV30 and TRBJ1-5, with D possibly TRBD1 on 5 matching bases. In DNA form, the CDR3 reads TGTGCCTGGAGCGTAGGGGTAGATAGCAATCAGCCCCAGCATTTT. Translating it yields CAWSVGVDSNQPQHF.